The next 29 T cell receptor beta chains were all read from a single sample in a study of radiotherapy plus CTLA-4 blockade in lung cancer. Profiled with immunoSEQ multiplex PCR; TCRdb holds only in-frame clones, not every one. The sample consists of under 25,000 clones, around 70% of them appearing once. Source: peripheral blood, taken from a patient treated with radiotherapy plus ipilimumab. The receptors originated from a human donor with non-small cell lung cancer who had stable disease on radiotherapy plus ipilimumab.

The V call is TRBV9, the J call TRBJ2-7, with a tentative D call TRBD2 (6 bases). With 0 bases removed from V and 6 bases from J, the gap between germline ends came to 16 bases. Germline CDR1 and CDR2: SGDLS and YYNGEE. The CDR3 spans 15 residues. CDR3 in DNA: TGTGCCAGCAGCGTAGTCGGGGGAGGCCCTTCCGAGCAGTACTTC. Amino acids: CASSVVGGGPSEQYF.

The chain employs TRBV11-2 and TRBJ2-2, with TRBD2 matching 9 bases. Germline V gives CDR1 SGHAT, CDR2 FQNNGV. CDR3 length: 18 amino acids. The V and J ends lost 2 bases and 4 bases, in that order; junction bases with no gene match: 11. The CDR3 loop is CASSLFPAGGRGTGELFF. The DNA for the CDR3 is TGTGCCAGCAGCTTATTTCCGGCGGGAGGGCGGGGCACCGGGGAGCTGTTTTTT. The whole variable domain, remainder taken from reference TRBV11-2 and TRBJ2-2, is EAGVAQSPRYKIIEKRQSVAFWCNPISGHATLYWYQQILGQGPKLLIQFQNNGVVDDSQLPKDRFSAERLKGVDSTLKIQPAKLEDSAVYLCASSLFPAGGRGTGELFFGEGSRLTVL.

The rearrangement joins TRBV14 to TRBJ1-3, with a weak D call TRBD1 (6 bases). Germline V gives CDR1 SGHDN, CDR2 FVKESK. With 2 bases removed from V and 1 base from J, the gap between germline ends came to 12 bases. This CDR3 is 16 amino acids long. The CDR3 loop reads CASSQRQGGSGNTIYF. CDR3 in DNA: TGTGCCAGCAGCCAAAGGCAAGGGGGATCTGGAAACACCATATATTTT.

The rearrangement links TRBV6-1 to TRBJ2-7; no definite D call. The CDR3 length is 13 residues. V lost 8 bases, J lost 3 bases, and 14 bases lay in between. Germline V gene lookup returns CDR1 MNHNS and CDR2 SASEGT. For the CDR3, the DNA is TGTGCCAGCTCAAGAGGATTAGACTACGAGCAGTACTTC. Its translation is CASSRGLDYEQYF.

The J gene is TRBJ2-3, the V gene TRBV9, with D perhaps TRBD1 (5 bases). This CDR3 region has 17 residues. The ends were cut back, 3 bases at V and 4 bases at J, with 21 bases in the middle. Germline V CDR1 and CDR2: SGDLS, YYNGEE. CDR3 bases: TGTGCCAGCAGCGCAGCAGGTAGCCAGGGTATAGCAGATACGCAGTATTTT. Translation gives CASSAAGSQGIADTQYF.

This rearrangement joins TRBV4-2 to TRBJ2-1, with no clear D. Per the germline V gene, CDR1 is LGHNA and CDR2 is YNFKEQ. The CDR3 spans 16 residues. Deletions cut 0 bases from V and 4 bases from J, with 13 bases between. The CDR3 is CASSQESGKPYNEQFF. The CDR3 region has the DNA TGTGCCAGCAGCCAAGAATCGGGCAAACCGTACAATGAGCAGTTCTTC.

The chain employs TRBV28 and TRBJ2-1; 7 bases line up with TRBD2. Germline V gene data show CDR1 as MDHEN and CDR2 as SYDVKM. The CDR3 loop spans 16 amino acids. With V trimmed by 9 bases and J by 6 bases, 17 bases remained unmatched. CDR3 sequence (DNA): TGTGCCAGTCACACGGGACCCCGGGAGGTTAGCAATGAGCAGTTCTTC. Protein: CASHTGPREVSNEQFF.

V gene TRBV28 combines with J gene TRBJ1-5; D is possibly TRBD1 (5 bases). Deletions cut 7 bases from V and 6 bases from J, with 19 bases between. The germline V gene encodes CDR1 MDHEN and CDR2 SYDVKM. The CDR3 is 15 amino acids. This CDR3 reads CASTTGTGRVQPQHF. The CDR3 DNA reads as TGTGCCAGCACCACTGGCACAGGAAGGGTTCAGCCCCAGCATTTT.

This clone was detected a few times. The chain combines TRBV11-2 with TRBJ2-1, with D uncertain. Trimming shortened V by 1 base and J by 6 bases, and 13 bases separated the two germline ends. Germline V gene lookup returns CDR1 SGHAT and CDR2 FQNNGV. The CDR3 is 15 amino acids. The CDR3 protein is CASSLADSGGNEQFF. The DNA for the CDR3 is TGTGCCAGCAGCTTAGCGGATAGTGGTGGCAATGAGCAGTTCTTC. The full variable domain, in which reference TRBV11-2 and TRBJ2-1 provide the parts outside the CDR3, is EAGVAQSPRYKIIEKRQSVAFWCNPISGHATLYWYQQILGQGPKLLIQFQNNGVVDDSQLPKDRFSAERLKGVDSTLKIQPAKLEDSAVYLCASSLADSGGNEQFFGPGTRLTVL.

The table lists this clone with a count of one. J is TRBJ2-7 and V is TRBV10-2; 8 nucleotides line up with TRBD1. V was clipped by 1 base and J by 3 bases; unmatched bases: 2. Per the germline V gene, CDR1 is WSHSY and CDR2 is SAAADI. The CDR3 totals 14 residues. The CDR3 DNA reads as TGCGCCAGCAGTGAGTTTACAGGGGGCTACGAGCAGTACTTC. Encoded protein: CASSEFTGGYEQYF.

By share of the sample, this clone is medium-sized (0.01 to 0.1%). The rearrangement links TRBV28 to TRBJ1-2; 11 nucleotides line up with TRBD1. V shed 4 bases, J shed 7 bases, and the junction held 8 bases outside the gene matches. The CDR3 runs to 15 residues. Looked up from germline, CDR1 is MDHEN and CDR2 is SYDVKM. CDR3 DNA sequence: TGTGCCAGCAGTTCCCCCGGACAGGGGGCTGTTGGCTACACCTTC. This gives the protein CASSSPGQGAVGYTF.

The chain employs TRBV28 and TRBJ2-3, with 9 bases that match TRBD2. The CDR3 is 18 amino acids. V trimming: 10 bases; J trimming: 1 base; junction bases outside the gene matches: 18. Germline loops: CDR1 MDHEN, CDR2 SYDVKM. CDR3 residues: CAIRAGGLFSTRTDTQYF. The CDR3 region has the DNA TGTGCCATAAGGGCGGGAGGGCTCTTTTCTACACGCACAGATACGCAGTATTTT.

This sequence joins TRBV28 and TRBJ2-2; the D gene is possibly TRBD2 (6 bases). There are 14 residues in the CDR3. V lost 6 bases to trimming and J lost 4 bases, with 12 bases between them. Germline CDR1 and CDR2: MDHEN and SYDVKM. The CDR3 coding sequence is TGTGCCAGCAGGGGGGGAGGCTTCACCGGGGAGCTGTTTTTT. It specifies CASRGGGFTGELFF.

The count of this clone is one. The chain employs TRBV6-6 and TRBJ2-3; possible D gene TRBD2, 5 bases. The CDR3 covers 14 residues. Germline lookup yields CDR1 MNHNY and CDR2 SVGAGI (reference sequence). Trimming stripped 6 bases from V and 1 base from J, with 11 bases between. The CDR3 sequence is CASSAGLGTDTQYF. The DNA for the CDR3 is TGTGCCAGCAGCGCAGGACTTGGCACAGATACGCAGTATTTT.

The chain's CDR3 is CSVIDRAPGYTF. In nucleotides, the CDR3 is TGCAGCGTAATTGACAGGGCCCCTGGCTACACCTTC. V and J are TRBV29-1 and TRBJ1-2; 7 nucleotides align to TRBD1. Germline V CDR1 and CDR2: SQVTM, ANQGSEA. The length of the CDR3 is 12 residues. J lost 7 bases, V lost 6 bases, and 8 bases had no gene match.

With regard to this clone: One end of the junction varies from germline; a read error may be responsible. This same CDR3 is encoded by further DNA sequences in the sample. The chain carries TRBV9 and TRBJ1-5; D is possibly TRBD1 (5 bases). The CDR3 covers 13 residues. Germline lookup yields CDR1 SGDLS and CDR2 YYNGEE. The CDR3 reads CASSGSGNQPQHF. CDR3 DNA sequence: TGTGCCAGCAGCGGTTCAGGGAATCAGCCTCAGCATTTT.

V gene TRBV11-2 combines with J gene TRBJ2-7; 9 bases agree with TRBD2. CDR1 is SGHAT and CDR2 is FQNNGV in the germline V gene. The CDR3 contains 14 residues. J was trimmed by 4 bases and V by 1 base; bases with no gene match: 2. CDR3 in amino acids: CASSLGSGRYEQYF. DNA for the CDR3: TGTGCCAGCAGCTTAGGTAGCGGGAGATACGAGCAGTACTTC.

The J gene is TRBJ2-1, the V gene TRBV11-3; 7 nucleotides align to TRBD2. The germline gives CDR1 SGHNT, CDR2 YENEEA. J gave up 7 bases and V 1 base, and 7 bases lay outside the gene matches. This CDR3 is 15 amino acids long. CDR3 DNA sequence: TGTGCCAGCAGCTTAGCGTCTAGCGGAAGTAATGAGCAGTTCTTC. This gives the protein CASSLASSGSNEQFF.

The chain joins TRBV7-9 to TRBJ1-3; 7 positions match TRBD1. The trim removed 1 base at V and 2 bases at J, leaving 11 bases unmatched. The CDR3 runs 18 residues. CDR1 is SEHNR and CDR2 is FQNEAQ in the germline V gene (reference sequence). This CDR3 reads CASSLDPRQGRTGNTIYF. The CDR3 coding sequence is TGTGCCAGCAGCTTAGACCCGCGACAGGGTAGGACTGGAAACACCATATATTTT.

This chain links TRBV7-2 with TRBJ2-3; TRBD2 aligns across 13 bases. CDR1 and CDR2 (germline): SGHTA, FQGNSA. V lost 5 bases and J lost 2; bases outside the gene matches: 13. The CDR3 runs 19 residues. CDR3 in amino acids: CASSPGLAGPDAFTDTQYF. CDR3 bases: TGTGCCAGCAGCCCGGGACTAGCGGGACCCGACGCGTTCACAGATACGCAGTATTTT.

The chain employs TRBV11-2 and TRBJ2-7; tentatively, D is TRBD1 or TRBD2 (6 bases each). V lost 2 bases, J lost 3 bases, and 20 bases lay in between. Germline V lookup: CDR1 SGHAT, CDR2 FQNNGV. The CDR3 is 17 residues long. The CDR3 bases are TGTGCCAGCAGCTTAAGGGGGGCGGCTGGGAGGAACTACGAGCAGTACTTC. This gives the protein CASSLRGAAGRNYEQYF.

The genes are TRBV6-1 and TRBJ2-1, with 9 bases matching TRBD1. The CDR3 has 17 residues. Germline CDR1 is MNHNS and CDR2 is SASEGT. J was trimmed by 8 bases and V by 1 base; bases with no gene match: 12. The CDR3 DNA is TGTGCCAGCAGTGAAGGTAGTACGAGGGACAGGGACTATGAGCAGTTCTTC. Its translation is CASSEGSTRDRDYEQFF.

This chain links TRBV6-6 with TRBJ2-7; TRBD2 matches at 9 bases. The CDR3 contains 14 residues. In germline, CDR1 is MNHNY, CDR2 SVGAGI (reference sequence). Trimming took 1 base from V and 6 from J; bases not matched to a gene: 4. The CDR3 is CASSYYSGRGEQYF. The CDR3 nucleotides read TGTGCCAGCAGTTACTATAGCGGGAGAGGCGAGCAGTACTTC.

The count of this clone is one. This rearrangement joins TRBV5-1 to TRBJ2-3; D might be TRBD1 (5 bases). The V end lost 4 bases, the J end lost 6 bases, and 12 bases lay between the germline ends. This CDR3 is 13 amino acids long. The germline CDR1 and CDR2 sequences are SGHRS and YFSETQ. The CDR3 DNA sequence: TGCGCCAGCAGCCTACTTAAGGGGGATACGCAGTATTTT. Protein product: CASSLLKGDTQYF. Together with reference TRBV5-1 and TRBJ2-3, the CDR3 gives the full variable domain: KAGVTQTPRYLIKTRGQQVTLSCSPISGHRSVSWYQQTPGQGLQFLFEYFSETQRNKGNFPGRFSGRQFSNSRSEMNVSTLELGDSALYLCASSLLKGDTQYFGPGTRLTVL.

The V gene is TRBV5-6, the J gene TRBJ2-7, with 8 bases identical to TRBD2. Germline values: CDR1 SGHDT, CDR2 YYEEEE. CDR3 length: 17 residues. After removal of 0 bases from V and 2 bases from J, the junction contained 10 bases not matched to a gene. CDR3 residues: CASSLGGAGGRTYEQYF. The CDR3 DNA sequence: TGTGCCAGCAGCTTGGGGGGTGCGGGCGGGAGGACCTACGAGCAGTACTTC. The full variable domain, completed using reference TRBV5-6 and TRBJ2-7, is DAGVTQSPTHLIKTRGQQVTLRCSPKSGHDTVSWYQQALGQGPQFIFQYYEEEERQRGNFPDRFSGHQFPNYSSELNVNALLLGDSALYLCASSLGGAGGRTYEQYFGPGTRLTVT.

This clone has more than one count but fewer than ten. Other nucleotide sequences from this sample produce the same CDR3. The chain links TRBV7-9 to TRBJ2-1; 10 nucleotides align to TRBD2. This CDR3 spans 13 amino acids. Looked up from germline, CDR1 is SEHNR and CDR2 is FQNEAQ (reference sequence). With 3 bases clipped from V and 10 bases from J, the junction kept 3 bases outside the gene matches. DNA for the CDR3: TGTGCCAGCAGCTTGAGCGGGAGGGCCGAGCAGTTCTTC. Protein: CASSLSGRAEQFF.

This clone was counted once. CDR3 DNA sequence: TGTGCCAGCTCACCAGACAGGGGGCTTTACGAGCAGTACTTC. It codes for CASSPDRGLYEQYF. The chain employs TRBV18 and TRBJ2-7; 10 bases fit TRBD1. Looked up from germline, CDR1 is KGHSH and CDR2 is LQKENI. After removal of 2 bases from V and 4 bases from J, the junction contained 2 bases not matched to a gene. CDR3 size: 14 residues. Filled out from reference TRBV18 and TRBJ2-7, the complete variable domain reads NAGVMQNPRHLVRRRGQEARLRCSPMKGHSHVYWYRQLPEEGLKFMVYLQKENIIDESGMPKERFSAEFPKEGPSILRIQQVVRGDSAAYFCASSPDRGLYEQYFGPGTRLTVT.

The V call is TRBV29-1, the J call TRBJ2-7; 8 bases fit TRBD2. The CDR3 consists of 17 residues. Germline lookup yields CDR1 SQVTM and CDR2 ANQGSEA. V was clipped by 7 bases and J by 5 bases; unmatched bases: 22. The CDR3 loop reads CSASGLSGSPLGDEQYF. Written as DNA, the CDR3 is TGCAGCGCCTCGGGGTTAAGCGGGAGCCCTCTCGGGGACGAGCAGTACTTC.

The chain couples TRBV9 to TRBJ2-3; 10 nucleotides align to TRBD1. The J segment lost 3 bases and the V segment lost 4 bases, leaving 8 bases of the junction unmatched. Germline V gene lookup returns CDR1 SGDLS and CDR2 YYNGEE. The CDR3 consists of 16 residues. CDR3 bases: TGTGCCAGCAGCCCACAGACAGGGGGCGTGACAGATACGCAGTATTTT. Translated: CASSPQTGGVTDTQYF.